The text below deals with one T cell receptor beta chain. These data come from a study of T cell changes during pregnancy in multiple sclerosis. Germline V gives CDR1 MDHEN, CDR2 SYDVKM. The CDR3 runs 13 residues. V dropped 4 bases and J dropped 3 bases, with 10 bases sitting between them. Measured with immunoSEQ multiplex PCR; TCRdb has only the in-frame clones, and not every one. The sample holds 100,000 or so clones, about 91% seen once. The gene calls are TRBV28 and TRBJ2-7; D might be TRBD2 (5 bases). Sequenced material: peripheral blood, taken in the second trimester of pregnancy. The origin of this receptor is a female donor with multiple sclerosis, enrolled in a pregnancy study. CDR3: CASSSPGIYEQYF. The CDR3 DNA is TGTGCCAGCAGTTCCCCCGGGATCTACGAGCAGTACTTC. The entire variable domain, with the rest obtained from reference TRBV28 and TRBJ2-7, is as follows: DVKVTQSSRYLVKRTGEKVFLECVQDMDHENMFWYRQDPGLGLRLIYFSYDVKMKEKGDIPEGYSVSREKKERFSLILESASTNQTSMYLCASSSPGIYEQYFGPGTRLTVT.